This T cell receptor (beta chain) was sequenced for a study of T cells in Graves' hyperthyroidism and ophthalmopathy. Study-level background: Blood was drawn when the patient was first diagnosed and still untreated.

V lost 7 bases and J lost 0, with 12 bases in between. Germline lookup yields CDR1 LNHDA and CDR2 SQIVND (reference sequence). This CDR3 has 15 amino acids. Patients aged 18 to 65 had newly diagnosed hyperthyroidism lasting under 2 months. Used for diagnoses were clinical symptoms, serum thyroxine and TRAb, thyroid ultrasound and orbital computed tomography. Amplification targeted TCR beta CDR3 regions from RNA transcripts. The HTBI set primed first-round TCR CDR3 RT-PCR. A single record per CDR3 protein comes from TCRdb applying MiXCR to the multiplex PCR reads. Among hundreds of thousands of distinct CDR3 sequences listed, less than 15% were seen once.

Sequenced: blood. The TCR comes from a woman between 18 and 29 years old with Graves' hyperthyroidism. This rearrangement joins TRBV19 to TRBJ1-4, with D possibly matching TRBD1 (5 bases). CDR3: CASTFRGATNEKLFF. In DNA form, the CDR3 reads TGTGCCAGTACCTTCCGAGGGGCAACTAATGAAAAACTGTTTTTT.